One sample yielded the 18 T cell receptor beta chains listed below, sequenced in a study of early T cells in non-severe SARS-CoV-2 infection. Each CDR3 protein is one row after TCRdb ran MiXCR on the 5' RACE reads. The sample yields 40,000 to 60,000 distinct CDR3 sequences, 10% to 15% seen once. The specimen was whole blood. These receptors came from an adult who was a healthcare worker with PCR-confirmed SARS-CoV-2 infection or an uninfected control (not recorded which).

This clonotype has ten or more counts. The V and J genes are TRBV5-1 and TRBJ1-1; unclear D gene. V lost 0 bases and J lost 3, with 12 bases in between. The CDR3 contains 15 residues. CDR1 SGHRS and CDR2 YFSETQ come from the germline V gene. The CDR3 coding sequence is TGCGCCAGCAGCTTGGGGCAGACGGGTCACACTGAAGCTTTCTTT. Translated, it gives CASSLGQTGHTEAFF.

This clonotype was found a few times. The V and J genes are TRBV20-1 and TRBJ2-2; D gene unclear. Trimming cost V 3 bases and J 3 bases, with 17 bases left between them. This CDR3 has 16 amino acids. Germline V CDR1 and CDR2: DFQATT, SNEGSKA (reference sequence). CDR3 nucleotides: TGCAGTGCTAGGATGCTGGCGGCAAAGGACACCGGGGAGCTGTTTTTT. Protein: CSARMLAAKDTGELFF.

The genes are TRBV7-6 and TRBJ2-1, with D perhaps matching TRBD1 (5 bases). Germline-derived CDR1 and CDR2 are SGHVS and FNYEAQ. Trimming left V 2 bases short and J 5 bases short, with 13 bases between. This CDR3 contains 15 residues. In DNA, the CDR3 is TGTGCCAGCAGCTTATCTGCAGGGCCTAACAATGAGCAGTTCTTC. Protein product: CASSLSAGPNNEQFF.

This clonotype showed up many times. The V gene is TRBV18, the J gene TRBJ2-3; D might be TRBD1 (5 bases). CDR3 length equals 14 residues. V lost 2 bases to trimming and J lost 3 bases, with 9 bases between them. Per the germline V gene, CDR1 is KGHSH and CDR2 is LQKENI. CDR3 bases: TGTGCCAGCTCACCAACGGCAGGGACAGATACGCAGTATTTT. This translates into CASSPTAGTDTQYF.

Only a few counts were recorded for this clonotype. This sequence joins TRBV29-1 and TRBJ2-3; possible D gene TRBD1, 7 bases. Germline V gives CDR1 SQVTM, CDR2 ANQGSEA. The ends were cut back, 7 bases at V and 1 base at J, with 15 bases in the middle. The CDR3 contains 14 residues. The CDR3 sequence is CSGGGGEGTDTQYF. The CDR3 nucleotides read TGCAGCGGAGGAGGGGGCGAAGGCACAGATACGCAGTATTTT.

This clonotype was observed at least ten times. The chain couples TRBV24-1 to TRBJ2-3; D possibly corresponds to TRBD2 (5 bases). The V gene's germline CDR1 is KGHDR and CDR2 SFDVKD. The CDR3 is 12 amino acids. Trimming stripped 9 bases from V and 2 bases from J, with 8 bases between. Here the CDR3 reads CATGSVTDTQYF. The DNA of the CDR3 is TGTGCCACCGGGAGCGTCACAGATACGCAGTATTTT.

This chain joins TRBV4-2 and TRBJ2-3; 10 bases agree with TRBD2. J gave up 2 bases and V 0 bases, and 5 bases lay outside the gene matches. Germline lookup yields CDR1 LGHNA and CDR2 YNFKEQ. The CDR3 is made up of 17 amino acids. In DNA, the CDR3 is TGTGCCAGCAGCCAAGACGGCACTAGCGGGACCACAGATACGCAGTATTTT. This translates into CASSQDGTSGTTDTQYF.

This clonotype was observed a few times. The chain carries TRBV9 and TRBJ2-1; D ambiguous. Germline lookup yields CDR1 SGDLS and CDR2 YYNGEE. V was trimmed by 0 bases and J by 6 bases, leaving 19 bases between them. The CDR3 has 17 amino acids. The CDR3 here is CASSVDSSARISNEQFF. In DNA, the CDR3 is TGTGCCAGCAGCGTAGATTCCAGCGCAAGGATAAGCAATGAGCAGTTCTTC.

J is TRBJ1-2 and V is TRBV6-4, with D uncertain. The germline gives CDR1 MRHNA, CDR2 SNTAGT. V was clipped by 2 bases and J by 8 bases, with 9 bases between them. This CDR3 has 12 residues. The CDR3 DNA follows: TGTGCCAGCAGTGACAGACAAAGGGGCTACACCTTC. It codes for CASSDRQRGYTF.

This clonotype was observed a handful of times. The chain joins TRBV18 to TRBJ2-7, with 9 nucleotides matching TRBD1. Germline CDR1 is KGHSH and CDR2 is LQKENI. CDR3 length: 14 amino acids. The V and J ends lost 2 bases and 7 bases, in that order; junction bases with no gene match: 6. The CDR3 region is CASSPSETGGEQYF. CDR3 DNA: TGTGCCAGCTCACCATCAGAGACAGGGGGTGAGCAGTACTTC.

This clonotype was detected only a few times. The gene calls are TRBV27 and TRBJ2-1; the match to TRBD2 covers 7 bases. Unmatched junction bases numbered 1, after V lost 8 bases and J lost 3 bases. The CDR3 totals 12 residues. Germline CDR1 and CDR2: MNHEY and SMNVEV (reference sequence). The CDR3 sequence is CASGDYYNEQFF. The DNA for the CDR3 is TGTGCCAGCGGGGACTACTACAATGAGCAGTTCTTC.

This clonotype was seen repeatedly, ten times or more. This sequence joins TRBV11-2 and TRBJ2-7; possible D gene TRBD1, 6 bases. The CDR3 runs 15 residues. Germline V gene sequence: CDR1 SGHAT, CDR2 FQNNGV. Trimming cost V 3 bases and J 2 bases, with 14 bases left between them. DNA of the CDR3: TGTGCCAGCAGCTTGGACCGGGACAAAGCCTACGAGCAGTACTTC. It is translated as CASSLDRDKAYEQYF.

This chain connects TRBV7-3 to TRBJ1-1; D gene uncertain. Trimming stripped 3 bases from V and 5 bases from J, with 10 bases between. The CDR3 has 13 amino acids. CDR1 SGHTA and CDR2 FQGTGA come from the germline V gene. The DNA for the CDR3 is TGTGCCAGCAGCTTGATAGTGGAGACTGAAGCTTTCTTT. The encoded protein is CASSLIVETEAFF.

This clonotype turned up a few times. This chain connects TRBV27 to TRBJ1-1; no clear D gene. CDR3 length: 14 residues. Germline loops: CDR1 MNHEY, CDR2 SMNVEV (reference sequence). V gave up 7 bases and J gave up 1 base, with 13 bases separating them. CDR3 in amino acids: CASTNLMGNTEAFF. Written as DNA, the CDR3 is TGTGCCAGCACTAACCTAATGGGGAACACTGAAGCTTTCTTT.

This clonotype was seen ten or more times. The rearrangement uses TRBV12-3 or TRBV12-4 and TRBJ2-7; 7 bases line up with TRBD1. The CDR3 extends over 11 amino acids. V was clipped by 2 bases and J by 8 bases; unmatched bases: 0. CDR3 loop: CASSLRGQQYF. As DNA, the CDR3 is TGTGCCAGCAGTTTAAGGGGGCAGCAGTACTTC.

The chain recombines TRBV2 with TRBJ1-3; 10 nucleotides align to TRBD1. Unmatched junction bases numbered 9, after V lost 7 bases and J lost 0 bases. The CDR3 extends over 17 amino acids. The germline V gene encodes CDR1 SNHLY and CDR2 FYNNEI. DNA for the CDR3: TGTGCCAGCATAAGGGACAGGGGACCAAGCTCTGGAAACACCATATATTTT. The encoded protein is CASIRDRGPSSGNTIYF.

This clonotype was found many times. The chain has TRBV28 and TRBJ1-2; D is uncertain. Trimming removed 7 bases from V and 3 bases from J, with 15 bases in between. The CDR3 consists of 14 residues. Per the germline V gene, CDR1 is MDHEN and CDR2 is SYDVKM. CDR3 in DNA: TGTGCCAGCAACAAGGGTCTCTGGGACTATGGCTACACCTTC. This sequence encodes CASNKGLWDYGYTF.

The V call is TRBV29-1, the J call TRBJ1-5; no clear D. Germline lookup yields CDR1 SQVTM and CDR2 ANQGSEA. Between the trimmed V and J ends, which lost 4 bases and 4 bases, there was a span of 8 bases. The CDR3 sequence is 12 residues long. CDR3 nucleotides: TGCAGCGTTGGGACGGTTAATCAGCCCCAGCATTTT. This translates into CSVGTVNQPQHF.